This passage covers 31 T cell receptor beta chains from one sample sequenced in a study of cytomegalovirus exposure and HLA in healthy donors. The study ran its PCR with 60 Vbeta and 13 Jbeta primers. Measured with immunoSEQ multiplex PCR; TCRdb has only the in-frame clones, and not every one. The sample table includes approximately 110,000 clones. The sequenced material came from PBMCs. These receptors came from a man between 18 and 29 years old in good health and CMV-seronegative.

The chain links TRBV4-1 to TRBJ2-1; 7 positions agree with TRBD2. CDR3 size: 17 residues. With V trimmed by 5 bases and J by 5 bases, 15 bases remained unmatched. The germline V gene encodes CDR1 MGHRA and CDR2 YSYEKL. Here the CDR3 DNA reads TGCGCCAGCAGCAAAGGGCTAGCGGTCCCGAGCGACAATGAGCAGTTCTTC. Encoded protein: CASSKGLAVPSDNEQFF.

The chain recombines TRBV19 with TRBJ1-1; TRBD1 might be the D (6 bases). The CDR3 extends over 12 amino acids. V lost 7 bases, J lost 8 bases, and 14 bases lay in between. Germline V gives CDR1 LNHDA, CDR2 SQIVND (reference sequence). The CDR3 DNA follows: TGTGCCAGTATAGGGGGGGGGTTCGAAGCTTTCTTT. It specifies CASIGGGFEAFF.

The chain employs TRBV11-2 and TRBJ2-7; 9 nucleotides line up with TRBD2. With 5 bases clipped from V and 5 bases from J, the junction kept 13 bases outside the gene matches. The CDR3 totals 16 residues. The germline V gene encodes CDR1 SGHAT and CDR2 FQNNGV. The CDR3 sequence: CASSRGWRGGEDEQYF. In DNA, the CDR3 is TGTGCCAGCAGCCGGGGTTGGCGCGGGGGGGAGGACGAGCAGTACTTC. Filled out from reference TRBV11-2 and TRBJ2-7, the complete variable domain reads EAGVAQSPRYKIIEKRQSVAFWCNPISGHATLYWYQQILGQGPKLLIQFQNNGVVDDSQLPKDRFSAERLKGVDSTLKIQPAKLEDSAVYLCASSRGWRGGEDEQYFGPGTRLTVT.

The chain joins TRBV27 to TRBJ1-2; TRBD1 matches 9 bases. The CDR3 runs 15 residues. Trimming at V came to 6 bases and at J to 6 bases, leaving 11 bases not matched to a gene. Germline CDR1 and CDR2: MNHEY and SMNVEV (reference sequence). This CDR3 reads CASSLQGALRNGYTF. DNA of the CDR3: TGTGCCAGCAGCCTACAGGGGGCTCTTAGGAATGGCTACACCTTC.

V and J are TRBV27 and TRBJ1-1; possible D gene TRBD1, 5 bases. CDR3 length: 14 residues. V lost 5 bases and J lost 2, with 12 bases in between. The germline V gene encodes CDR1 MNHEY and CDR2 SMNVEV (reference sequence). The CDR3 sequence is CASSPRQSNTEAFF. CDR3 coding DNA: TGTGCCAGCAGTCCCCGACAGTCTAACACTGAAGCTTTCTTT.

The rearrangement links TRBV28 to TRBJ2-7; 8 nucleotides align to TRBD1. The trim removed 4 bases at V and 4 bases at J, leaving 3 bases unmatched. Germline-derived CDR1 and CDR2 are MDHEN and SYDVKM. The CDR3 has 13 residues. CDR3 residues: CASSWTGFYEQYF. CDR3 bases: TGTGCCAGCAGTTGGACAGGGTTTTACGAGCAGTACTTC.

The CDR3 sequence: CASSWPGPTNEKLFF. CDR3 DNA: TGTGCCAGCAGCTGGCCAGGGCCAACTAATGAAAAACTGTTTTTT. The V and J genes are TRBV28 and TRBJ1-4, with D perhaps TRBD1 (5 bases). Trimming took off 6 bases at V and 0 bases at J, with 11 bases between the two ends. Looked up from germline, CDR1 is MDHEN and CDR2 is SYDVKM. CDR3 size: 15 residues.

This chain uses TRBV28 with TRBJ1-2, with a weak D call TRBD1 (6 bases). Trimming removed 4 bases at V and 4 bases at J, with 16 bases between. The CDR3 has 15 amino acids. Looked up from germline, CDR1 is MDHEN and CDR2 is SYDVKM. The CDR3 DNA sequence: TGTGCCAGCAGTTCGCCCAGGACAGCCTTCTATGGCTACACCTTC. As protein: CASSSPRTAFYGYTF.

The V gene is TRBV29-1, the J gene TRBJ2-7, with TRBD1 identical over 9 bases. Germline loops: CDR1 SQVTM, CDR2 ANQGSEA. V lost 5 bases to trimming and J lost 5 bases; unmatched junction nucleotides: 4. CDR3 size: 12 residues. Here the CDR3 reads CSVRQGDDEQYF. The CDR3 bases are TGCAGCGTTCGACAGGGGGATGACGAGCAGTACTTC.

The chain links TRBV19 to TRBJ2-5, with D unclear. Gene TRBJ2-7 matches the end of the DNA better, so the J call may be wrong. This CDR3 comprises 14 residues. Per germline, CDR1 LNHDA and CDR2 SQIVND (reference sequence). The CDR3 sequence: CASSIDLWAYEQYF. The CDR3 region has the DNA TGTGCCAGTAGTATAGATCTATGGGCCTACGAGCAGTACTTC.

The chain has TRBV2 and TRBJ1-6; maybe TRBD1 (5 bases). Between the trimmed V and J ends, which lost 6 bases and 5 bases, there was a span of 11 bases. The germline CDR1 and CDR2 sequences are SNHLY and FYNNEI. CDR3 length: 14 amino acids. The CDR3 region has the DNA TGTGCCAGCAGCGTCCGGGGGGATAATTCACCCCTCCACTTT. It codes for CASSVRGDNSPLHF.

J is TRBJ2-7 and V is TRBV6-1; maybe TRBD2 (6 bases). V was clipped by 4 bases and J by 2 bases, with 12 bases between them. The CDR3 covers 14 residues. CDR1 is MNHNS and CDR2 is SASEGT in the germline V gene. The CDR3 sequence is CASSVAGGAYEQYF. As DNA, the CDR3 is TGTGCCAGCAGTGTGGCGGGCGGGGCCTACGAGCAGTACTTC.

The V gene is TRBV15, the J gene TRBJ2-2; TRBD1 agrees at 7 bases. The germline gives CDR1 LNHNV, CDR2 YYDKDF (reference sequence). The trim removed 0 bases at V and 4 bases at J, leaving 2 bases unmatched. The CDR3 runs to 15 residues. The chain's CDR3 is CATSRETGSTGELFF. CDR3 nucleotides: TGTGCCACCAGCAGAGAGACAGGGAGCACCGGGGAGCTGTTTTTT.

The chain employs TRBV11-2 and TRBJ2-3, with D unclear. The V end was cut by 5 bases, the J end by 5 bases, with 14 bases between. Germline assignment: CDR1 SGHAT and CDR2 FQNNGV. CDR3 length: 14 amino acids. The CDR3 coding sequence is TGTGCCAGCAGCGGTATTCTTAACAGAGATACGCAGTATTTT. Translated: CASSGILNRDTQYF.

The chain couples TRBV9 to TRBJ1-2; D may be TRBD1 (6 bases). The CDR3 length is 13 residues. Germline CDR1 SGDLS, CDR2 YYNGEE. Trimming pared 3 bases from V and 8 bases from J, leaving 14 bases between. CDR3: CASSAQGRGGYTF. The DNA of the CDR3 is TGTGCCAGCAGCGCACAGGGAAGGGGGGGCTACACCTTC. The full variable domain, rest sourced from reference TRBV9 and TRBJ1-2, is DSGVTQTPKHLITATGQRVTLRCSPRSGDLSVYWYQQSLDQGLQFLIQYYNGEERAKGNILERFSAQQFPDLHSELNLSSLELGDSALYFCASSAQGRGGYTFGSGTRLTVV.

This chain uses TRBV18 with TRBJ2-7; 9 bases are a match to TRBD1. Losses at the gene ends were 6 bases for V and 0 bases for J; bases not matched to a gene: 6. Germline CDR1 is KGHSH and CDR2 is LQKENI. The CDR3 sequence is 15 residues long. Written as DNA, the CDR3 is TGTGCCAGCTCTACAGGGGGCGGTCTCTCCTACGAGCAGTACTTC. Translated, it gives CASSTGGGLSYEQYF.

The V call is TRBV4-1, the J call TRBJ1-1, with D possibly being TRBD1 (5 bases). V gave up 4 bases and J gave up 7 bases, with 10 bases separating them. CDR1 and CDR2 (germline): MGHRA, YSYEKL. This CDR3 has 12 residues. The CDR3 loop reads CASSPQGLEAFF. The CDR3 bases are TGCGCCAGCAGCCCTCAGGGACTTGAAGCTTTCTTT.

The chain combines TRBV4-1 with TRBJ1-2; D is ambiguous. The CDR3 spans 16 residues. Trimming took off 0 bases at V and 4 bases at J, with 15 bases between the two ends. CDR1 is MGHRA and CDR2 is YSYEKL in the germline V gene. CDR3 residues: CASSQDRTEDLYGYTF. The CDR3 bases are TGCGCCAGCAGCCAAGATCGGACGGAGGACCTCTATGGCTACACCTTC.

V is TRBV7-6 and J is TRBJ2-1; 11 bases align to TRBD2. CDR1 SGHVS and CDR2 FNYEAQ come from the germline V gene. The CDR3 loop spans 16 amino acids. J gave up 6 bases and V 6 bases, and 10 bases lay outside the gene matches. DNA of the CDR3: TGTGCCAGCAGTTACGCCGGACTAGCGGGTCTCAATGAGCAGTTCTTC. Its translation: CASSYAGLAGLNEQFF. The full variable domain, in which reference TRBV7-6 and TRBJ2-1 provide the parts outside the CDR3, is GAGVSQSPRYKVTKRGQDVALRCDPISGHVSLYWYRQALGQGPEFLTYFNYEAQQDKSGLPNDRFSAERPEGSISTLTIQRTEQRDSAMYRCASSYAGLAGLNEQFFGPGTRLTVL.

The CDR3 spells CARAQSPTNSYNEQFF. CDR3 sequence (DNA): TGTGCCAGGGCTCAAAGCCCCACTAACTCCTACAATGAGCAGTTCTTC. The chain carries TRBV2 and TRBJ2-1, with unresolved D. V shed 9 bases and J shed 0 bases, with 18 bases lying between them. This CDR3 has 16 amino acids. Germline V CDR1 and CDR2: SNHLY, FYNNEI.

The CDR3 spells CASSFRSGVNEQFF. CDR3 DNA sequence: TGTGCCAGCAGCTTTAGGTCGGGGGTCAATGAGCAGTTCTTC. The chain employs TRBV5-5 and TRBJ2-1, with TRBD2 as a possible D gene (6 bases). The CDR3 totals 14 residues. Trimming took 2 bases from V and 6 from J, leaving 12 bases between them. Germline CDR1 and CDR2: SGHKS and YYEKEE (reference sequence).

The J gene is TRBJ1-1, the V gene TRBV18; 8 bases fit TRBD1. In germline, CDR1 is KGHSH, CDR2 LQKENI. Trimming took 2 bases from V and 5 from J; bases not matched to a gene: 13. The CDR3 runs 17 residues. The DNA of the CDR3 is TGTGCCAGCTCACCAGAGACACAGGGGGTGTTTGGGACTGAAGCTTTCTTT. This encodes CASSPETQGVFGTEAFF.

In DNA, the CDR3 is TGTGCCAGCAGCTTGGGACGCCAGGTCCGCGAGCAGTTCTTC. Translating it yields CASSLGRQVREQFF. The J gene is TRBJ2-1, the V gene TRBV5-8; D call uncertain. CDR3 length: 14 residues. The ends were cut back, 0 bases at V and 10 bases at J, with 14 bases in the middle. Germline loops: CDR1 SGHTS, CDR2 YDEGEE.

The chain is built from TRBV5-6 and TRBJ2-5, with TRBD2 matching over 13 bases. The J call may be mistaken, given a closer DNA end match to TRBJ2-7. There are 15 residues in the CDR3. CDR1 SGHDT and CDR2 YYEEEE come from the germline V gene. This CDR3 reads CASSFGTSGNYEQYF. The DNA of the CDR3 is TGTGCCAGCAGCTTCGGGACTAGCGGGAATTACGAGCAGTACTTC.

V is TRBV10-3 and J is TRBJ1-4; TRBD1 agrees at 7 bases. CDR1 is ENHRY, CDR2 SYGVKD, per germline. Germline trimming cut 9 bases from V and 4 bases from J; bases unmatched to any gene: 8. This CDR3 is 14 amino acids long. CDR3 nucleotide sequence: TGTGCCATTGGTACAGGGGCAGGTAATGAAAAACTGTTTTTT. Amino acids: CAIGTGAGNEKLFF.

The chain is built from TRBV5-4 and TRBJ2-5; a weak D match, TRBD2 (5 bases). The CDR3 covers 12 residues. The germline gives CDR1 SGHNT, CDR2 YYREEE (reference sequence). The germline V and J ends were trimmed by 4 bases and 6 bases, with 10 bases remaining between them. This CDR3 reads CASSHREKTQYF. The CDR3 nucleotides are TGTGCCAGCAGCCATCGGGAAAAGACCCAGTACTTC.

This chain joins TRBV5-6 and TRBJ1-1; a weak D match, TRBD1 (5 bases). Germline CDR1 and CDR2: SGHDT and YYEEEE. The CDR3 sequence is 16 residues long. V lost 3 bases and J lost 3, with 18 bases in between. The CDR3 DNA follows: TGTGCCAGCAGCTCCCTATGGGGCCGGGAGGACACTGAAGCTTTCTTT. It encodes CASSSLWGREDTEAFF.

The rearrangement uses TRBV9 and TRBJ1-3; D uncertain. V dropped 4 bases and J dropped 0 bases, with 11 bases sitting between them. CDR1 and CDR2 from the germline V gene are SGDLS and YYNGEE. The CDR3 contains 15 residues. CDR3 sequence (DNA): TGTGCCAGCAGCCTCGACGGGTTCTCTGGAAACACCATATATTTT. Translation gives CASSLDGFSGNTIYF. Drawing the rest from reference TRBV9 and TRBJ1-3, the complete variable domain is DSGVTQTPKHLITATGQRVTLRCSPRSGDLSVYWYQQSLDQGLQFLIQYYNGEERAKGNILERFSAQQFPDLHSELNLSSLELGDSALYFCASSLDGFSGNTIYFGEGSWLTVV.

The gene calls are TRBV7-9 and TRBJ2-3; 8 nucleotides line up with TRBD2. Germline CDR1 reads SEHNR; CDR2 reads FQNEAQ (reference sequence). This CDR3 is 15 amino acids long. The V segment lost 5 bases and the J segment 1 base; nucleotides outside the gene matches: 5. CDR3 protein: CASSPRGGGTDTQYF. The CDR3 nucleotides are TGTGCCAGCAGCCCCCGGGGGGGCGGCACAGATACGCAGTATTTT.

This rearrangement joins TRBV19 to TRBJ1-2; a weak D match, TRBD1 (5 bases). The CDR3 length is 11 residues. Germline lookup yields CDR1 LNHDA and CDR2 SQIVND (reference sequence). The V end lost 9 bases, the J end lost 4 bases, and 9 bases lay between the germline ends. CDR3 region: CASRDTYGYTF. DNA of the CDR3: TGTGCCAGCAGGGATACCTATGGCTACACCTTC.

The chain links TRBV4-2 to TRBJ1-2; 10 nucleotides match TRBD1. This CDR3 is 17 amino acids long. The germline V gene encodes CDR1 LGHNA and CDR2 YNFKEQ. V shed 0 bases, J shed 2 bases, and the junction held 6 bases outside the gene matches. The DNA for the CDR3 is TGTGCCAGCAGCCAAGATGCGACAGGGGGCGCGAACTATGGCTACACCTTC. Protein: CASSQDATGGANYGYTF.